These 24 T cell receptor beta chains were sequenced from one sample in a study of T cell repertoires in cytomegalovirus infection. No antigen has been identified for these receptors. TCRdb recomputed calls from the reads with MiXCR, one row per CDR3 protein. The sample consists of more than 300,000 distinct CDR3 sequences, approximately 30% of them appearing once. The input for sequencing was cultured PBMCs, taken from culture after CMV antigen stimulation. The receptors here all came from a human donor in good health (CMV status not recorded). Some clones in this sample may be carry-over from other donors' samples.

This clonotype was counted at least ten times. J is TRBJ2-3 and V is TRBV7-2; D uncertain. The CDR3 extends over 13 amino acids. V was trimmed by 5 bases and J by 2 bases, leaving 8 bases between them. Germline CDR1 SGHTA, CDR2 FQGNSA. The CDR3 loop reads CASSLEFTDTQYF. As DNA, the CDR3 is TGTGCCAGCAGCCTAGAGTTCACAGATACGCAGTATTTT.

V and J are TRBV28 and TRBJ2-1, with TRBD2 matching over 16 bases. Germline V gene sequence: CDR1 MDHEN, CDR2 SYDVKM. CDR3 size: 20 residues. V dropped 3 bases and J dropped 9; count of bases not matched to a gene: 17. CDR3 nucleotides: TGTGCCAGCAGTTTTAGAGGAATTCCTTCGGGGACTAGCGGGAGGGTTGAGCAGTTCTTC. It encodes CASSFRGIPSGTSGRVEQFF.

This clonotype has more than one count but fewer than ten. This sequence joins TRBV7-2 and TRBJ1-1; a weak D match, TRBD1 (6 bases). The CDR3 is 15 residues long. CDR1 is SGHTA and CDR2 is FQGNSA in the germline V gene. V gave up 0 bases and J gave up 1 base, with 9 bases separating them. The CDR3 DNA reads as TGTGCCAGCAGCTTAGCCGCCAGGGGGAACACTGAAGCTTTCTTT. Its protein product is CASSLAARGNTEAFF.

The chain carries TRBV20-1 and TRBJ2-3, with 12 bases fitting TRBD2. The junction had 11 bases not matched to a gene; V was cut back by 5 bases and J by 5 bases. CDR1 is DFQATT, CDR2 SNEGSKA, per germline (reference sequence). The CDR3 totals 16 residues. The CDR3 sequence is CSAESLAGGPGDTQYF. The CDR3, as DNA: TGCAGTGCTGAGAGCCTAGCGGGAGGGCCAGGAGATACGCAGTATTTT.

This clonotype was picked up many times. This chain joins TRBV7-2 and TRBJ2-1; D is perhaps TRBD2 (6 bases). The CDR3 spans 15 residues. The V gene lost 10 bases and the J gene lost 2 bases, with 18 bases spanning the gap. Germline values: CDR1 SGHTA, CDR2 FQGNSA. The CDR3 coding sequence is TGTGCCACCTTCCTCGGGAGTCCCACCTACAATGAGCAGTTCTTC. Encoded protein: CATFLGSPTYNEQFF.

This clonotype was counted many times. This chain links TRBV29-1 with TRBJ1-2; D possibly corresponds to TRBD1 (6 bases). Germline V gene lookup returns CDR1 SQVTM and CDR2 ANQGSEA. Trimming stripped 4 bases from V and 3 bases from J, with 9 bases between. CDR3 length: 12 residues. The chain's CDR3 is CSVGQGYYGYTF. In nucleotides, the CDR3 is TGCAGCGTTGGGCAGGGGTACTATGGCTACACCTTC.

This CDR3 is CASSNGQGGSPLHF. Here the CDR3 DNA reads TGTGCCAGCAGTAACGGACAGGGGGGATCACCCCTCCACTTT. The chain joins TRBV6-2 or TRBV6-3 to TRBJ1-6, with 10 bases matching TRBD1. With V trimmed by 5 bases and J by 10 bases, 5 bases remained unmatched. The germline gives CDR1 MNHEY, CDR2 SVGEGT. CDR3 length: 14 amino acids.

The chain's CDR3 is CASSEGQGALEEQYF. DNA for the CDR3: TGTGCCAGCAGTGAGGGACAGGGGGCATTGGAAGAGCAGTACTTC. The gene calls are TRBV2 and TRBJ2-7; 12 positions agree with TRBD1. V lost 3 bases, J lost 7 bases, and 7 bases stayed unmatched. Germline CDR1 is SNHLY and CDR2 is FYNNEI. The CDR3 is made up of 15 amino acids.

This clonotype was observed a few times. V is TRBV12-3 or TRBV12-4 and J is TRBJ1-1; possibly TRBD1 for D (5 bases). V lost 4 bases, J lost 4 bases, and 13 bases lay in between. This CDR3 spans 14 amino acids. The CDR3 coding sequence is TGTGCCAGCAGTTGGGTTCGGGGGGGCACTGAAGCTTTCTTT. It translates to CASSWVRGGTEAFF.

The gene calls are TRBV28 and TRBJ2-4; 8 bases match TRBD1. CDR1 and CDR2 from the germline V gene are MDHEN and SYDVKM. Trimming took 7 bases from V and 5 from J; bases not matched to a gene: 10. The CDR3 runs to 15 residues. The CDR3 loop reads CASNNAPGQENIQYF. CDR3 DNA: TGTGCCAGCAATAATGCACCGGGACAGGAAAACATTCAGTACTTC.

This chain connects TRBV7-3 to TRBJ1-5, with D hard to call. The V and J ends lost 6 bases and 2 bases respectively, with 14 bases between them. The CDR3 consists of 15 residues. Germline lookup yields CDR1 SGHTA and CDR2 FQGTGA. CDR3 DNA: TGTGCCAGCAGTTTGGGGAGGTCCGGCAATCAGCCCCAGCATTTT. This sequence encodes CASSLGRSGNQPQHF.

The chain couples TRBV7-9 to TRBJ2-1; 8 bases align to TRBD1. Looked up from germline, CDR1 is SEHNR and CDR2 is FQNEAQ (reference sequence). V was clipped by 5 bases and J by 0 bases; unmatched bases: 15. The CDR3 has 19 residues. CDR3 DNA: TGTGCCAGCAGCGACGGGACAGGACTATCCATTAGCTCCTACAATGAGCAGTTCTTC. This encodes CASSDGTGLSISSYNEQFF. The whole variable domain, filled in from reference TRBV7-9 and TRBJ2-1, reads DTGVSQNPRHKITKRGQNVTFRCDPISEHNRLYWYRQTLGQGPEFLTYFQNEAQLEKSRLLSDRFSAERPKGSFSTLEIQRTEQGDSAMYLCASSDGTGLSISSYNEQFFGPGTRLTVL.

The chain carries TRBV7-9 and TRBJ1-2; a possible D gene is TRBD1 (5 bases). Germline CDR1 SEHNR, CDR2 FQNEAQ (reference sequence). The CDR3 is 13 residues long. V lost 3 bases and J 7 bases, leaving 12 bases between the germline ends. The CDR3 spells CASSFLSGTGYTF. The CDR3 DNA follows: TGTGCCAGCAGCTTTTTGTCGGGGACTGGCTACACCTTC.

The rearrangement links TRBV28 to TRBJ2-1; 9 nucleotides agree with TRBD2. J gave up 3 bases and V 5 bases, and 11 bases lay outside the gene matches. Germline-derived CDR1 and CDR2 are MDHEN and SYDVKM. The CDR3 contains 17 residues. This chain's CDR3 is CASSGGGAGGNYNEQFF. As DNA, the CDR3 is TGTGCCAGCAGTGGGGGGGGAGCGGGAGGCAACTACAATGAGCAGTTCTTC.

The chain employs TRBV6-1 and TRBJ1-2; a weak D match, TRBD1 (6 bases). V was clipped by 6 bases and J by 2 bases, with 7 bases between them. The CDR3 length is 12 residues. Germline V gene sequence: CDR1 MNHNS, CDR2 SASEGT. CDR3 sequence reads: CASRGTNYGYTF. CDR3 nucleotides: TGTGCCAGCAGGGGGACAAACTATGGCTACACCTTC.

J is TRBJ2-1 and V is TRBV5-1; 9 bases are shared with TRBD2. The germline V gene has CDR1 SGHRS and CDR2 YFSETQ. With V trimmed by 3 bases and J by 6 bases, 10 bases remained unmatched. CDR3 length: 16 amino acids. DNA of the CDR3: TGCGCCAGCAGCTCCGGGGGTAGCGGGAGCTTCAATGAGCAGTTCTTC. This codes for CASSSGGSGSFNEQFF. The complete variable domain, with remaining parts taken from reference TRBV5-1 and TRBJ2-1, reads KAGVTQTPRYLIKTRGQQVTLSCSPISGHRSVSWYQQTPGQGLQFLFEYFSETQRNKGNFPGRFSGRQFSNSRSEMNVSTLELGDSALYLCASSSGGSGSFNEQFFGPGTRLTVL.

The chain is built from TRBV7-2 and TRBJ2-3, with D unclear. The length of the CDR3 is 15 residues. Trimming shortened V by 2 bases and J by 3 bases, and 12 bases separated the two germline ends. CDR1 and CDR2 (germline): SGHTA, FQGNSA. For the CDR3, the DNA is TGTGCCAGCAGCTTAATTCCGGGTCCGACAGATACGCAGTATTTT. Residues: CASSLIPGPTDTQYF.

This clonotype was seen only a few times. The V gene is TRBV7-9, the J gene TRBJ2-1, with 14 bases that match TRBD2. CDR1 and CDR2 from the germline V gene are SEHNR and FQNEAQ (reference sequence). The CDR3 contains 20 residues. The J segment lost 1 base and the V segment lost 4 bases, leaving 12 bases of the junction unmatched. The CDR3 DNA reads TGTGCCAGCAGCTCCCGGAGGGGACTAGCGGGAGAAACTTCCTACAATGAGCAGTTCTTC. It codes for CASSSRRGLAGETSYNEQFF.

The chain links TRBV4-1 to TRBJ2-1; the D is unclear. The germline V and J ends were trimmed by 1 base and 0 bases, with 7 bases remaining between them. Germline CDR1 is MGHRA and CDR2 is YSYEKL. CDR3 size: 15 residues. The CDR3 loop is CASSQVTSSYNEQFF. CDR3 DNA: TGCGCCAGCAGCCAAGTGACGAGCTCCTACAATGAGCAGTTCTTC.

This sequence joins TRBV6-2 or TRBV6-3 and TRBJ2-2, with D unresolved. This CDR3 is 15 amino acids long. In germline, CDR1 is MNHEY, CDR2 SVGEGT. V dropped 6 bases and J dropped 4 bases, with 15 bases sitting between them. CDR3 in DNA: TGTGCCAGCAGCTTCGGACCTACTCTCACCGGGGAGCTGTTTTTT. Protein product: CASSFGPTLTGELFF.

The V call is TRBV6-1, the J call TRBJ2-7, with 7 bases that match TRBD2. J gave up 7 bases and V 7 bases, and 16 bases lay outside the gene matches. CDR3 length: 15 residues. Germline V gives CDR1 MNHNS, CDR2 SASEGT. For the CDR3, the DNA is TGTGCCAGCAACCGCGGGAGAACCCGTCTGTGGGAGCAGTACTTC. This sequence encodes CASNRGRTRLWEQYF.

As to this clonotype: Germline is not matched at one junction end, which may reflect a read error. The chain employs TRBV7-9 and TRBJ1-1, with D hard to call. This CDR3 comprises 13 residues. Germline V gene lookup returns CDR1 SEHNR and CDR2 FQNEAQ (reference sequence). The CDR3 region is CSSSQTTNTEAFF. In DNA, the CDR3 is TGTTCCAGCAGTCAAACAACGAACACTGAAGCTTTCTTT.

This sequence joins TRBV7-2 and TRBJ1-3; tentative D call: TRBD1 (5 bases). Between the trimmed V and J ends, which lost 7 bases and 0 bases, there was a span of 10 bases. Germline CDR1 and CDR2: SGHTA and FQGNSA. The CDR3 runs to 14 residues. The CDR3 loop is CASIRVPSGNTIYF. The CDR3 nucleotides read TGTGCCAGCATCAGGGTTCCCTCTGGAAACACCATATATTTT.

The J gene is TRBJ2-5, the V gene TRBV24-1; perhaps TRBD1 as D (6 bases). V was clipped by 2 bases and J by 5 bases, with 11 bases between them. CDR3 length: 14 residues. Germline V gene sequence: CDR1 KGHDR, CDR2 SFDVKD. The chain's CDR3 is CATSDSGTLETQYF. The DNA for the CDR3 is TGTGCCACCAGTGATTCCGGGACACTGGAGACCCAGTACTTC.